The 7 T cell receptor beta chains below all came from one sample that was sequenced in a study of T-cell reconstitution after alpha-beta-depleted transplantation in children. Unique molecular identifiers tagged the TCRbeta library. MiXCR, run by TCRdb on the PCR reads, gives a single entry per CDR3 protein. The table includes over 550,000 distinct CDR3 sequences, about 10% detected once. The starting material was PBMCs from the stem cell graft donor, obtained from the stem cell graft. Receptor source: a human donor who donated a stem cell graft to a child with acute myeloid leukemia.

This clonotype was seen a few times. This chain links TRBV29-1 with TRBJ1-4, with D uncertain. Per the germline V gene, CDR1 is SQVTM and CDR2 is ANQGSEA. CDR3 length: 13 amino acids. V lost 4 bases and J lost 8, with 14 bases in between. CDR3 sequence reads: CSVVGFREEKLFF. DNA of the CDR3: TGCAGCGTTGTTGGGTTTAGAGAGGAAAAACTGTTTTTT.

The chain employs TRBV20-1 and TRBJ1-5, with 10 bases lining up with TRBD1. After removal of 3 bases from V and 5 bases from J, the junction contained 10 bases not matched to a gene. CDR3 length: 16 residues. In germline, CDR1 is DFQATT, CDR2 SNEGSKA (reference sequence). CDR3 DNA: TGCAGTGCTAGGGTTGACAGGGGGCTTTTGGATCAGCCCCAGCATTTT. This gives the protein CSARVDRGLLDQPQHF.

This clonotype turned up a few times. The chain carries TRBV27 and TRBJ1-1; D unresolved. V was pared by 6 bases and J by 0 bases, with 8 bases between. CDR3 length: 13 amino acids. Looked up from germline, CDR1 is MNHEY and CDR2 is SMNVEV (reference sequence). This CDR3 reads CASRVVLNTEAFF. In DNA, the CDR3 is TGTGCCAGCAGGGTTGTATTGAACACTGAAGCTTTCTTT.

This clonotype was counted many times. This chain uses TRBV7-3 with TRBJ2-1; 7 bases fit TRBD2. This CDR3 region has 17 residues. Germline-derived CDR1 and CDR2 are SGHTA and FQGTGA. V shed 4 bases, J shed 3 bases, and the junction held 12 bases outside the gene matches. This CDR3 reads CASSSSPVREYYNEQFF. In nucleotides, the CDR3 is TGTGCCAGCAGCTCCTCGCCGGTGCGGGAGTACTACAATGAGCAGTTCTTC. Based on the CDR3 plus reference TRBV7-3 and TRBJ2-1, the full variable domain is GAGVSQTPSNKVTEKGKYVELRCDPISGHTALYWYRQSLGQGPEFLIYFQGTGAADDSGLPNDRFFAVRPEGSVSTLKIQRTERGDSAVYLCASSSSPVREYYNEQFFGPGTRLTVL.

This clonotype came up a few times. This chain links TRBV11-2 with TRBJ2-1, with TRBD1 matching 8 bases. V lost 4 bases, J lost 5 bases, and 16 bases stayed unmatched. The CDR3 consists of 18 residues. Germline assignment: CDR1 SGHAT and CDR2 FQNNGV. CDR3 nucleotide sequence: TGTGCCAGCAGCTCGATCTTGAAGGACAGGGACCGACACAATGAGCAGTTCTTC. Translation gives CASSSILKDRDRHNEQFF.

This clonotype was observed many times. The gene calls are TRBV7-2 and TRBJ2-3; 9 bases fit TRBD2. The V gene end was trimmed by 1 base and the J gene end by 5 bases; junction bases not matched to a gene: 4. The CDR3 covers 15 residues. In germline, CDR1 is SGHTA, CDR2 FQGNSA. The CDR3 is CASSLGLAALDTQYF. Here the CDR3 DNA reads TGTGCCAGCAGCTTAGGACTAGCGGCCCTAGATACGCAGTATTTT.

This clonotype was counted many times. The rearrangement links TRBV5-6 to TRBJ2-7, with unresolved D. The germline gives CDR1 SGHDT, CDR2 YYEEEE. This CDR3 has 15 residues. The ends were cut back, 4 bases at V and 3 bases at J, with 17 bases in the middle. The CDR3 region is CASSPGPVDNYEQYF. In DNA, the CDR3 is TGTGCCAGCAGCCCTGGACCGGTAGATAACTACGAGCAGTACTTC.